This T cell receptor (beta chain) was captured by sequencing in a study of identical twins. Overall study findings and caveats: The study reached conclusions through statistical analysis that was cross-sectional, not following the same donors.

Turning to this clonotype: Its antigen remains unidentified.

TCRdb analysed the 5' RACE reads with MiXCR anew, one entry per CDR3 protein. Among 500,000 or so distinct CDR3 sequences, about 20% were seen once, and the ten largest hold 0.91%. Trimming shortened V by 2 bases and J by 5 bases, and 14 bases separated the two germline ends. Germline V lookup: CDR1 SGHRS, CDR2 YFSETQ. This CDR3 spans 14 amino acids. This sample also appeared in a second study, on T cells expressing NK-cell markers. That source adds: A few donors' CD3+CD56-NKG2C+ cells were dominated by the same clonotypes.

This chain links TRBV5-1 with TRBJ2-7, with D unclear. The receptor's source is a young woman in good health. Sequencing was carried out using CD4+ T cells sorted from blood. The CDR3 sequence: CASSFLSGENEQYF. The CDR3 DNA is TGCGCCAGCAGCTTTCTCTCGGGCGAAAACGAGCAGTACTTC.